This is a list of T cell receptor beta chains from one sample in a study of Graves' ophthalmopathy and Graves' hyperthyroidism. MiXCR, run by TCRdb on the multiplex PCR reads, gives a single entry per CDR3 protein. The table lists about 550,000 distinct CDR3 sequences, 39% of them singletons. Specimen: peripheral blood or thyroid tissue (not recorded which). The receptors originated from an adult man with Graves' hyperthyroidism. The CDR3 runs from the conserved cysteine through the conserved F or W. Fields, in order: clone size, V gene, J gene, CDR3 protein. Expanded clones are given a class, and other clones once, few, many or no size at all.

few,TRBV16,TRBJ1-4,CASSQSPGIGEKLFF
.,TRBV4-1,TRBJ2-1,CASSQDGHGNNEQFF
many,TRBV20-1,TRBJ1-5,CSARTQGASNQPQHF
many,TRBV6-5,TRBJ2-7,CASSLGPGTVEQYF
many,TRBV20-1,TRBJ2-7,CSAAGTGDEQYF
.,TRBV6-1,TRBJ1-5,CASRDAGGNNQPQHF
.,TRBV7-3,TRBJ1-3,CASSPGTGRRNAIYF
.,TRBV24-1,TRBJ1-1,CATSLSRDTEAFF
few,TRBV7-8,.,CASSLVAASGTNEQFF
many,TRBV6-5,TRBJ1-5,CASSYRVDQPQHF
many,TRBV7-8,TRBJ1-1,CASSLGVGAFF
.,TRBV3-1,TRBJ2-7,CASSPPSGRWSEQYF
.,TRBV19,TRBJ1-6,CASSMETGLRWSSPLHF
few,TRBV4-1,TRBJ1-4,CASSQDRARAKNEKLFF
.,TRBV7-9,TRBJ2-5,CASTSVGETQYF
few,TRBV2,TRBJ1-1,CASSDPGFSEAFF
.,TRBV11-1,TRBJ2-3,CASRPSAGRPKGLNTQYF
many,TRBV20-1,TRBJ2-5,CSAIHGGTGETQYF
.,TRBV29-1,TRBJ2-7,CSLARSGQRSEQYF
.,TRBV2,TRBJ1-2,CASGEGYGHTF
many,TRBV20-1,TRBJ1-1,CSGTRQPLNTEAFF
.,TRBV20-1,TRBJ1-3,CSASRTTGSGNTIYF
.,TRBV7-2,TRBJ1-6,CASSETTSSYNSPLHF
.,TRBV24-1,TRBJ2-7,CATADSHEQYF
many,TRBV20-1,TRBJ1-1,CSATRTLLRGEAFF
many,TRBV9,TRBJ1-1,CASSVRTELNTEAFF
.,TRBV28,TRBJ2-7,CATQGENPYEQYF
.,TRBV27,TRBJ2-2,CASSVAGSGELFF
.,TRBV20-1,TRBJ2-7,CSARAGDSLEQYF
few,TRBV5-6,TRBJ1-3,CASSLQGSRSSGNTIYF
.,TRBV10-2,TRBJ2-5,CASTISGFEAQYF
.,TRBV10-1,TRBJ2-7,CASSAGTGGSYEQYF
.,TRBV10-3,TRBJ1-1,CAISEGQGRPSIEAFF
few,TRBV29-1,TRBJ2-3,CSGGQGMADTQYF
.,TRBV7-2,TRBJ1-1,CASSSLGQGRYTEAFF
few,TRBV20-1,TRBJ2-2,CSASGQINTGELFF
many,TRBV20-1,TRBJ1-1,CSASTGPEEAFF
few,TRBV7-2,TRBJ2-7,CASSSAAGEQYF
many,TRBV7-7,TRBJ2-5,CASSSGPGQETQYF
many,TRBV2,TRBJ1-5,CASSGQRTNNQPQHF
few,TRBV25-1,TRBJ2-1,CASSSRTSDYNEQFF
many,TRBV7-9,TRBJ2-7,CASSSASYEQYF
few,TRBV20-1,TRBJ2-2,CSAPARGGTGELFF
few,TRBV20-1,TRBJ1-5,CSASTGGNQPQHF